This entry describes one TCR beta chain. Which antigen it targets is not known. No much larger clone exists at a distance of one base, and base qualities are not known. The donors were healthy, HIV-negative adults who had no recently reported acute infections or vaccinations. All donors were Caucasian adults living in Nashville, Tennessee, USA. For unsorted samples, tens of millions of PBMCs were counted, and genomic DNA was extracted using the QIAamp DNA Blood Mini kit. After blood collection by leukapheresis, PBMCs were isolated using Ficoll-Histopaque density gradient centrifugation and then cryopreserved in the vapor phase of liquid nitrogen. Using the deep immunoSEQ assay, multiplex PCR amplified TCR CDR3 regions from genomic DNA. For each cell subset, the extracted genomic DNA was distributed evenly across all wells of several immunoSEQ 96-well plates, and each plate served as one replicate. For unsorted PBMC, approximately 0.3 ug of genomic DNA, equivalent to around 33,000 T cell genomes, went into each replicate PCR. Ten immunoSEQ deep assay plates were used to sequence the unsorted PBMC genomic DNA. Purified libraries were measured with a Qubit 3.0 fluorometer, size-checked on a Bioanalyzer 2100, and measured again with the KAPA Library Quantification kit. Every immunoSEQ 96-well plate was sequenced on a separate single-read 150-cycle Illumina NextSeq 550 flow cell. Per the authors' processing: Because the immunoSEQ output held only junctional sequences and lacked quality scores, the filtering could not match the filtering applied to full-length reads. To assign V/J genes and CDR3, sequences were annotated using PyIR, a Python wrapper for IgBLAST v1.9, with IMGT germline references. Reads were removed for weak V/J assignments (E-value above 1e-6), missing CDR3, stop codons, out-of-frame junctions, or ambiguous translated residues. A V3J clonotype was defined by an identical inferred V gene, J gene, and CDR3 amino acid sequence. Percentage overlap between repertoires was computed as shared unique clonotypes divided by the size of the smaller repertoire. Repertoire richness was assessed with RTK rarefaction, the Chao1 estimator, and Recon v2.1 estimates of unobserved clonotypes. Sourced from immuneACCESS, this table was stored by TCRdb with only in-frame sequences that have V and J called. A share of the clones is absent; for the studies checked, an unresolved V gene accounts for under half, and the remainder has no known explanation. That table is the source of V, J and clone size, and D and trimming were worked out from the DNA. The sample includes over 400,000 clones, with roughly 80% observed a single time. Of the sample, over 9.5% is held by the ten largest clones.

The data originate from a study of shared clonotypes between healthy human individuals (TCRdb year 2020). Concerning the study at large: The cohort comprised a couple of women and a few men aged 18 to 49 years. To estimate repertoire size and how much clonotype sharing occurs between individuals, the study deeply sequenced the blood TCR repertoires of several healthy adults. To increase sequencing depth and limit assay-specific biases, different laboratories used diverse techniques to prepare libraries and sequence TCR repertoires. Per donor, leukapheresis produced somewhere between about 0.94 and 9.5 billion PBMCs.

The CDR3 sequence holds 15 residues, the cysteine and phenylalanine included. The read is trimmed to its CDR3 DNA, 45 bases read in frame from base 1. The CDR1 and CDR2 encoded by the germline V gene (reference sequence) are SGHNT and YYREEE. V is clipped by 6 bases and J by 4 bases, and the sequence between their germline boundaries is 17 bases long. What the work shows at the level of the full study, not this receptor alone: The small number of donors limited the genetic and exposure-history diversity represented. Only blood was sampled, and tissue TCR repertoires likely differ from those in blood. Based on pairwise subsampling, the degree of clonotype sharing among donors was expected to be affected by sequencing depth.

The chain employs TRBV5-4 and TRBJ2-1, with the D assignment possibly TRBD1 or TRBD2, given 5 matching bases for each. Sequenced: PBMCs. This TCR came from a woman aged 40 to 50 in good health. Some clones in this sample may be carry-over from other donors' samples. The nucleotides read TGTGCCAGCACCAGTGGGGGATTCCTATACAATGAGCAGTTCTTC. Translated, it gives CASTSGGFLYNEQFF.